A selection of T cell receptor beta chains follows, all from one sample in a study of T cells after yellow fever vaccination. Each CDR3 protein is one row after TCRdb ran MiXCR on the 5' RACE reads. The sample includes some 300,000 distinct CDR3 sequences, 8.5% to 10% of them seen just once. The starting material was CD4+ T cells sorted from PBMCs, obtained 5 days after the yellow fever booster vaccination. The receptors were gathered from a man in his late teens or twenties who received the YFV17D yellow fever vaccine. Each CDR3 is given with its conserved first and last residue. Each record gives: D gene, V gene, J gene, clone size, CDR3 DNA, CDR3 protein. The D gene is left open where the match is weak. Size is omitted from some rows. Given values are once, few, many or a class for expanded clones.

D gene: .; V gene: TRBV12-5; J gene: TRBJ2-3; clone size: few; CDR3 DNA: TGTGCTAGTGGTTTCCGGGATACGCAGTATTTT; CDR3 protein: CASGFRDTQYF
D gene: TRBD1; V gene: TRBV6-5; J gene: TRBJ2-1; clone size: few; CDR3 DNA: TGTGCCAGCAGTTCCGGGGACAGGTACAATGAGCAGTTCTTC; CDR3 protein: CASSSGDRYNEQFF
D gene: TRBD1; V gene: TRBV5-4; J gene: TRBJ2-5; clone size: few; CDR3 DNA: TGTGCCAGCAGCCAAGGACAGGGGCTGAGCGAGACCCAGTACTTC; CDR3 protein: CASSQGQGLSETQYF
D gene: .; V gene: TRBV4-3; J gene: TRBJ2-3; clone size: few; CDR3 DNA: TGCGCCAGCAGCCTCCCGGGGGGCCGGTTAGATACGCAGTATTTT; CDR3 protein: CASSLPGGRLDTQYF
D gene: .; V gene: TRBV11-2; J gene: TRBJ1-1; clone size: .; CDR3 DNA: TGTGCCAGCAGCTTAGATCTAGCGGGTAACACTGAAGCTTTCTTT; CDR3 protein: CASSLDLAGNTEAFF
D gene: .; V gene: TRBV20-1; J gene: TRBJ2-7; clone size: .; CDR3 DNA: TGCAGTGCTGGCGACAGGAGATCCTACGAGCAGTACTTC; CDR3 protein: CSAGDRRSYEQYF
D gene: .; V gene: TRBV30; J gene: TRBJ1-4; clone size: few; CDR3 DNA: TGTGCCTGGAGTGTAAAGTTTTCGGGAGTCCGACATGAAAAACTGTTTTTT; CDR3 protein: CAWSVKFSGVRHEKLFF
D gene: .; V gene: TRBV5-1; J gene: TRBJ2-1; clone size: few; CDR3 DNA: TGCGCCAGCAGCTTGGGGGGCGCGGATGAGCAGTTCTTC; CDR3 protein: CASSLGGADEQFF
D gene: TRBD1; V gene: TRBV5-5; J gene: TRBJ1-1; clone size: .; CDR3 DNA: TGTGCCAGCAGCTTGGTCGGAGGGGGCCTGAACATTGAAGCTTTCTTT; CDR3 protein: CASSLVGGGLNIEAFF
D gene: TRBD2; V gene: TRBV6-5; J gene: TRBJ2-2; clone size: .; CDR3 DNA: TGTGCCAGCAGGGCGGGGGGGGCGAACACCGGGGAGCTGTTTTTT; CDR3 protein: CASRAGGANTGELFF